Sequencing of this T cell receptor (beta chain) was carried out in a study of Ad26.COV2.S vaccination and SARS-CoV-2 variants. Data came from immunoSEQ multiplex PCR; TCRdb stores just in-frame clones and leaves some out. Among some 350,000 clones, under 95% were seen once, and the ten largest hold 3% to 4%. The sequence was collected from a human donor who had recovered from COVID-19. The sample here was peripheral blood, taken after recovery from COVID-19.

This CDR3 is CASSLPPGHPLEKLFF. The CDR3, as DNA: TGTGCCAGCAGTTTACCTCCGGGACACCCTCTTGAAAAACTGTTTTTT. The chain employs TRBV6-2 or TRBV6-3 and TRBJ1-4; TRBD1 might be the D (6 bases). This CDR3 has 16 amino acids. The germline V gene encodes CDR1 MNHEY and CDR2 SVGEGT. Trimming removed 4 bases from V and 7 bases from J, with 19 bases in between.